This TCR beta chain was retrieved from a study of shared clonotypes between healthy human individuals. All donors were Caucasian adults living in Nashville, Tennessee. Unsorted samples used roughly 99 million PBMCs for genomic DNA. Methods used by the authors: With immunoSEQ giving junction-only sequences and no quality scores, filtering differed. Using immunoSEQ multiplex PCR, the repertoire was profiled, and TCRdb retains in-frame clones only, with some absent. V and J calls and clone size are those listed in that table; D and trimming were worked out from the DNA. The sample yields approximately 500,000 clones, over 75% seen once. This clone was seen a single time. Germline V gene lookup returns CDR1 MDHEN and CDR2 SYDVKM. V gave up 9 bases and J gave up 4 bases; unmatched junction bases: 12. This CDR3 is built from 15 residues.

Sequenced sample: PBMCs. This receptor was taken from a woman between 35 and 50 years old in good health. Some clones in this sample may be carry-over from other donors' samples. V is TRBV28 and J is TRBJ2-5; 9 positions match TRBD2. CDR3 region: CASTLGGAGGETQYF. The CDR3 coding sequence is TGTGCCAGTACCCTCGGGGGAGCGGGAGGAGAGACCCAGTACTTC.